This entry lists 2 T cell receptor beta chains sequenced from one sample in a study of beta chain features in type 1 diabetes. Study-level results: Type 1 diabetes patients had moderately but significantly shorter TCRB CDR3s in all four CD4+ subsets.

Expressed TCRB transcripts were sequenced after all isolated RNA was converted to cDNA. Method: immunoSEQ multiplex PCR; TCRdb's copy keeps in-frame clones and lacks some. The sample lists about 160,000 clones, approximately 8.4% seen once, with 0.5% in the top ten. These TCRs' antigens remain unknown. The sequenced sample consisted of central memory CD4+ T cells from blood. The receptors originated from a young man with type 1 diabetes.

The sample holds a few counts of this clone. The chain links TRBV2 to TRBJ2-5; 11 bases are shared with TRBD2. Germline V gene lookup returns CDR1 SNHLY and CDR2 FYNNEI. The CDR3 runs 15 residues. V lost 6 bases to trimming and J lost 4 bases; unmatched junction nucleotides: 7. The CDR3 DNA reads as TGTGCCAGCAGGCGCGACCTAGCGGGAGGAGAGACCCAGTACTTC. This encodes CASRRDLAGGETQYF. The complete variable domain, with remaining parts taken from reference TRBV2 and TRBJ2-5, reads EPEVTQTPSHQVTQMGQEVILRCVPISNHLYFYWYRQILGQKVEFLVSFYNNEISEKSEIFDDQFSVERPDGSNFTLKIRSTKLEDSAMYFCASRRDLAGGETQYFGPGTRLLVL.

This clone has only a few counts. The rearrangement links TRBV7-2 to TRBJ1-3; 9 nucleotides align to TRBD1. CDR1 SGHTA and CDR2 FQGNSA come from the germline V gene. V shed 3 bases and J 2 bases; nucleotides not matched to a gene: 11. The CDR3 extends over 18 amino acids. In DNA form, the CDR3 reads TGTGCCAGCAGCTTGTTACCGGGACAGGGACCCACTGGAAACACCATATATTTT. Amino acids: CASSLLPGQGPTGNTIYF.